Sequencing of this T cell receptor (beta chain) was carried out in a study of T cell repertoires in cytomegalovirus infection. Per germline, CDR1 MNHEY and CDR2 SVGEGT. This CDR3 comprises 15 residues. As for this clonotype: One junction end disagrees with the germline gene, perhaps due to a read error.

TCRdb reprocessed the reads with MiXCR, giving one entry per CDR3 protein. Of under 800,000 distinct CDR3 sequences listed, 24% were seen once; the top ten hold 8%. Sequenced material: CD8+ T cells from PBMCs. The chain couples TRBV6-2 or TRBV6-3 to TRBJ2-5; TRBD2 matches 7 bases. The TCR sequence derives from a human donor in good health (CMV status not recorded). Some clones in this sample may be carry-over from other donors' samples. The CDR3 region has the DNA TGTGCCAGCAGCTACTGGGGGAGGGACCAGGTGACCCAGTACTTC. Translation gives CASSYWGRDQVTQYF.